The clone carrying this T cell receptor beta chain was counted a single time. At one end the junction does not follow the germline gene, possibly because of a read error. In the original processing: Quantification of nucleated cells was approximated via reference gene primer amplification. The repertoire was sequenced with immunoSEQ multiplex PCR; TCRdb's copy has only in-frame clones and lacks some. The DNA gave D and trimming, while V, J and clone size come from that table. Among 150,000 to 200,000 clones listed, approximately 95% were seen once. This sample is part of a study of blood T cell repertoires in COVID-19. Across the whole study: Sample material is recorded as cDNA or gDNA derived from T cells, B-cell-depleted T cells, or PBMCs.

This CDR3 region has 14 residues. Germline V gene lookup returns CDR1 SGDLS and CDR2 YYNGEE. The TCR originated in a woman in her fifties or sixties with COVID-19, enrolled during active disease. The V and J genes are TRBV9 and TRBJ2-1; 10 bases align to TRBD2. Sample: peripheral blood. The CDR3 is CASSGAGGLNEQFF. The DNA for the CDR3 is TGTGCCAGTAGCGGAGCGGGGGGGCTTAATGAGCAGTTCTTC. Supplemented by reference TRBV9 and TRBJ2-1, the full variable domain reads DSGVTQTPKHLITATGQRVTLRCSPRSGDLSVYWYQQSLDQGLQFLIQYYNGEERAKGNILERFSAQQFPDLHSELNLSSLELGDSALYFCASSGAGGLNEQFFGPGTRLTVL.